Below are 16 T cell receptor beta chains sequenced from a single sample in a study of cytomegalovirus exposure and HLA in healthy donors. This PCR relied on a set of 60 Vbeta primers and 13 Jbeta primers. Some clones are missing from TCRdb's copy, which holds only in-frame ones; the method was immunoSEQ multiplex PCR. Of fewer than 200,000 clones in the sample, almost 75% are singletons; the top ten hold around 5%. The sequenced material came from PBMCs. These receptor sequences come from a woman aged 18-29 years in good health and CMV-seropositive.

This clone was recorded many times. The chain is built from TRBV28 and TRBJ1-4, with 7 bases matching TRBD1. V lost 6 bases to trimming and J lost 5 bases; unmatched junction nucleotides: 3. CDR3 length equals 13 residues. Germline V gene sequence: CDR1 MDHEN, CDR2 SYDVKM. CDR3 nucleotides: TGTGCCAGCAGGTCAGGGGGGAATGAAAAACTGTTTTTT. Translating gives CASRSGGNEKLFF.

Worth noting for this clone: This CDR3 is also generated by other DNA sequences in the sample. The chain couples TRBV7-2 to TRBJ2-3; 9 bases match TRBD2. The CDR3 totals 15 residues. Germline trimming cut 2 bases from V and 4 bases from J; bases unmatched to any gene: 4. Germline V CDR1 and CDR2: SGHTA, FQGNSA. The CDR3 sequence is CASSLRGGVSDTQYF. DNA of the CDR3: TGTGCCAGCAGCTTACGCGGGGGGGTATCAGATACGCAGTATTTT. Full variable domain (remainder filled in from reference TRBV7-2 and TRBJ2-3): GAGVSQSPSNKVTEKGKDVELRCDPISGHTALYWYRQSLGQGLEFLIYFQGNSAPDKSGLPSDRFSAERTGGSVSTLTIQRTQQEDSAVYLCASSLRGGVSDTQYFGPGTRLTVL.

This sequence joins TRBV4-3 and TRBJ2-5; D is possibly TRBD2 (5 bases). Germline V gives CDR1 LGHNA, CDR2 YSLEER. CDR3 length: 16 residues. V lost 0 bases and J 0 bases, leaving 11 bases between the germline ends. The chain's CDR3 is CASSQETTRYQETQYF. CDR3 DNA: TGCGCCAGCAGCCAAGAAACAACTAGGTACCAAGAGACCCAGTACTTC.

The CDR3 spells CASTSDRENSGANVLTF. The CDR3 DNA reads as TGTGCCAGCACCTCGGACAGGGAAAACTCTGGGGCCAACGTCCTGACTTTC. V and J are TRBV27 and TRBJ2-6, with 8 bases lining up with TRBD1. With V trimmed by 7 bases and J by 0 bases, 8 bases remained unmatched. CDR1 and CDR2 (germline): MNHEY, SMNVEV (reference sequence). The CDR3 length is 17 residues. Full variable domain (missing parts from reference TRBV27 and TRBJ2-6): EAQVTQNPRYLITVTGKKLTVTCSQNMNHEYMSWYRQDPGLGLRQIYYSMNVEVTDKGDVPEGYKVSRKEKRNFPLILESPSPNQTSLYFCASTSDRENSGANVLTFGAGSRLTVL.

The V and J genes are TRBV5-4 and TRBJ1-2; D possibly corresponds to TRBD1 (6 bases). This CDR3 spans 18 amino acids. The V and J ends lost 0 bases and 8 bases respectively, with 26 bases between them. Germline V lookup: CDR1 SGHNT, CDR2 YYREEE (reference sequence). This chain's CDR3 is CASSLGGPQGSVLGGYTF. In DNA form, the CDR3 reads TGTGCCAGCAGCTTGGGGGGGCCACAGGGATCGGTTTTGGGCGGCTACACCTTC. Variable domain in full (rest from reference TRBV5-4 and TRBJ1-2): ETGVTQSPTHLIKTRGQQVTLRCSSQSGHNTVSWYQQALGQGPQFIFQYYREEENGRGNFPPRFSGLQFPNYSSELNVNALELDDSALYLCASSLGGPQGSVLGGYTFGSGTRLTVV.

V usage is TRBV2 and J usage is TRBJ2-7, with 7 nucleotides matching TRBD1. The CDR3 has 14 residues. Unmatched junction bases numbered 13, after V lost 8 bases and J lost 6 bases. The germline V gene has CDR1 SNHLY and CDR2 FYNNEI. The CDR3 loop is CASGTGVEVVEQYF. For the CDR3, the DNA is TGTGCCAGCGGAACAGGGGTAGAGGTGGTCGAGCAGTACTTC.

This clone has just a few counts. The chain couples TRBV4-1 to TRBJ1-2; D not resolved. CDR3 length equals 16 residues. CDR1 is MGHRA and CDR2 is YSYEKL in the germline V gene. V dropped 5 bases and J dropped 1 base, with 17 bases sitting between them. CDR3 region: CASSRSGQPGNYGYTF. The CDR3 DNA reads TGCGCCAGCAGCAGATCTGGGCAGCCCGGTAACTATGGCTACACCTTC.

This clone came up a few times. The chain recombines TRBV7-9 with TRBJ1-2; D is possibly TRBD1 (6 bases). Germline assignment: CDR1 SEHNR and CDR2 FQNEAQ (reference sequence). V lost 5 bases and J lost 3, with 19 bases in between. There are 16 residues in the CDR3. The CDR3 DNA sequence: TGTGCCAGCAGCCCCCAAGGGAGGGGGGGGTACTATGGCTACACCTTC. The encoded protein is CASSPQGRGGYYGYTF.

The gene calls are TRBV4-1 and TRBJ1-1; D is uncertain. V lost 1 base to trimming and J lost 4 bases, with 19 bases between them. The V gene's germline CDR1 is MGHRA and CDR2 YSYEKL. CDR3 length: 17 residues. The CDR3: CASSQVTTGGSPTEAFF. The CDR3 bases are TGCGCCAGCAGCCAAGTCACAACGGGCGGGTCCCCCACTGAAGCTTTCTTT.

This rearrangement joins TRBV7-3 to TRBJ1-2, with D perhaps matching TRBD1 (5 bases). This CDR3 is built from 14 residues. CDR1 and CDR2 (germline): SGHTA, FQGTGA. V lost 3 bases, J lost 4 bases, and 12 bases lay in between. The DNA for the CDR3 is TGTGCCAGCAGCTTTCGGCAGGGTGTCTATGGCTACACCTTC. Translation: CASSFRQGVYGYTF.

The V call is TRBV7-2, the J call TRBJ2-5; 11 positions match TRBD2. With V trimmed by 5 bases and J by 11 bases, 10 bases remained unmatched. The CDR3 is made up of 14 amino acids. Germline CDR1 SGHTA, CDR2 FQGNSA. CDR3 nucleotide sequence: TGTGCCAGCAGCCGTAGCGGGGGGGCGGGTGAGCAGTACTTC. Its protein product is CASSRSGGAGEQYF.

The sample holds a few counts of this clone. This rearrangement joins TRBV5-4 to TRBJ1-1; D unresolved. The CDR3 contains 14 residues. Germline V gene lookup returns CDR1 SGHNT and CDR2 YYREEE (reference sequence). Trimming stripped 2 bases from V and 5 bases from J, with 13 bases between. CDR3 amino acids: CASSFSSSGTEAFF. The CDR3 region has the DNA TGTGCCAGCAGCTTTTCCTCGTCGGGGACTGAAGCTTTCTTT.

This chain connects TRBV6-4 to TRBJ2-3; 13 bases map to TRBD2. This CDR3 region has 16 residues. Germline CDR1 MRHNA, CDR2 SNTAGT. The V and J ends lost 5 bases and 6 bases, in that order; junction bases with no gene match: 8. The CDR3 region is CASSPTSGGSPDTQYF. In DNA form, the CDR3 reads TGTGCCAGCAGTCCGACTAGCGGGGGGTCCCCCGATACGCAGTATTTT.

The chain joins TRBV7-2 to TRBJ2-1; 8 nucleotides line up with TRBD2. The CDR3 runs to 19 residues. Germline loops: CDR1 SGHTA, CDR2 FQGNSA. V trimming: 0 bases; J trimming: 0 bases; junction bases outside the gene matches: 10. The CDR3 loop reads CASSLAAGEPASSYNEQFF. Here the CDR3 DNA reads TGTGCCAGCAGCTTAGCAGCGGGGGAACCAGCGAGCTCCTACAATGAGCAGTTCTTC.

This chain connects TRBV12-5 to TRBJ2-7; D might be TRBD2 (5 bases). Germline values: CDR1 LGHNT, CDR2 FRNRAP. The CDR3 has 17 amino acids. V was pared by 0 bases and J by 6 bases, with 21 bases between. CDR3 sequence reads: CASGLVLGQLAGPEQYF. CDR3 DNA: TGTGCTAGTGGTTTGGTACTCGGGCAACTCGCGGGTCCCGAGCAGTACTTC.

In this sample, this clone turned up a few times. The chain uses TRBV13 and TRBJ2-7; 8 nucleotides match TRBD2. The ends lost 5 bases at V and 0 bases at J; junction bases unmatched: 9. Germline V gene data show CDR1 as PRHDT and CDR2 as FYEKMQ (reference sequence). The CDR3 has 16 residues. For the CDR3, the DNA is TGTGCCAGCAGCCCCCCCCTACTAGCGGACTCCTACGAGCAGTACTTC. Its translation: CASSPPLLADSYEQYF. Based on the CDR3 plus reference TRBV13 and TRBJ2-7, the full variable domain is AAGVIQSPRHLIKEKRETATLKCYPIPRHDTVYWYQQGPGQDPQFLISFYEKMQSDKGSIPDRFSAQQFSDYHSELNMSSLELGDSALYFCASSPPLLADSYEQYFGPGTRLTVT.